These 21 T cell receptor beta chains share one sample of origin, sequenced in a study of OX40 agonist ivuxolimab in advanced cancers. Method: immunoSEQ multiplex PCR; TCRdb's copy keeps in-frame clones and lacks some. Among over 75,000 clones, roughly 94% were seen once, and the ten largest hold around 2.8%. The sequencing used CD4+ or CD8+ T cells sorted from blood, collected in a trial of the OX40 agonist ivuxolimab. Source of these receptors: an adult with an advanced solid tumor such as melanoma, head and neck, liver or kidney cancer.

The chain couples TRBV4-3 to TRBJ1-5; a possible D gene is TRBD1 (6 bases). CDR3 size: 17 residues. Between the trimmed V and J ends, which lost 0 bases and 1 base, there was a span of 13 bases. The germline CDR1 and CDR2 sequences are LGHNA and YSLEER. This CDR3 reads CASSQDLAGVSNQPQHF. For the CDR3, the DNA is TGCGCCAGCAGCCAAGACCTGGCAGGGGTGAGCAATCAGCCCCAGCATTTT.

CDR3 in amino acids: CASSLEGTNTEAFF. CDR3 DNA sequence: TGTGCCAGCAGCTTGGAGGGCACGAACACTGAAGCTTTCTTT. J is TRBJ1-1 and V is TRBV5-6, with unresolved D. Trimming took off 0 bases at V and 1 base at J, with 7 bases between the two ends. The CDR3 has 14 residues. Germline assignment: CDR1 SGHDT and CDR2 YYEEEE.

The chain joins TRBV19 to TRBJ1-5, with D possibly matching TRBD1 (5 bases). CDR1 and CDR2 from the germline V gene are LNHDA and SQIVND (reference sequence). Trimming cost V 3 bases and J 8 bases, with 20 bases left between them. The CDR3 is 16 amino acids. The CDR3 nucleotides read TGTGCCAGTAGTATGGATGGGGCGCGGCCCCTTGAGCCCCAGCATTTT. Protein: CASSMDGARPLEPQHF.

V usage is TRBV6-5 and J usage is TRBJ1-4; no definite D call. CDR1 MNHEY and CDR2 SVGAGI come from the germline V gene. Trimming took off 0 bases at V and 0 bases at J, with 8 bases between the two ends. The CDR3 loop spans 16 amino acids. CDR3 sequence reads: CASSYSIRATNEKLFF. The CDR3 DNA is TGTGCCAGCAGTTACTCGATAAGGGCAACTAATGAAAAACTGTTTTTT.

The chain joins TRBV28 to TRBJ2-2; D is possibly TRBD2 (5 bases). This CDR3 has 12 residues. Germline CDR1 and CDR2: MDHEN and SYDVKM. V lost 5 bases, J lost 7 bases, and 8 bases lay in between. CDR3 loop: CASSLAVGELFF. For the CDR3, the DNA is TGTGCCAGCAGTCTAGCAGTCGGGGAGCTGTTTTTT.

This chain joins TRBV5-4 and TRBJ2-7; TRBD2 agrees at 10 bases. CDR3 size: 14 residues. Germline CDR1 reads SGHNT; CDR2 reads YYREEE (reference sequence). V lost 3 bases, J lost 4 bases, and 4 bases stayed unmatched. CDR3 region: CASSSGLAEYEQYF. CDR3 DNA sequence: TGTGCCAGCAGCTCCGGACTAGCGGAATACGAGCAGTACTTC.

V usage is TRBV30 and J usage is TRBJ2-7, with D possibly matching TRBD1 (5 bases). CDR3 size: 13 residues. Trimming removed 1 base at V and 1 base at J, with 8 bases between. In germline, CDR1 is GTSNPN, CDR2 SVGIG (reference sequence). The CDR3 nucleotides are TGTGCCTGGAGTGAAGGGGTTTCCTACGAGCAGTACTTC. Encoded protein: CAWSEGVSYEQYF.

This chain uses TRBV7-2 with TRBJ2-1; 8 nucleotides match TRBD1. The J segment lost 5 bases and the V segment lost 1 base, leaving 4 bases of the junction unmatched. Germline assignment: CDR1 SGHTA and CDR2 FQGNSA. CDR3 length: 15 residues. The CDR3: CASSLDWTGNNEQFF. As DNA, the CDR3 is TGTGCCAGCAGCTTAGACTGGACAGGGAACAATGAGCAGTTCTTC. Using reference TRBV7-2 and TRBJ2-1 for the parts outside the CDR3, the full variable domain is GAGVSQSPSNKVTEKGKDVELRCDPISGHTALYWYRQSLGQGLEFLIYFQGNSAPDKSGLPSDRFSAERTGGSVSTLTIQRTQQEDSAVYLCASSLDWTGNNEQFFGPGTRLTVL.

This sequence joins TRBV5-1 and TRBJ1-2; possible D gene TRBD1, 6 bases. From germline, CDR1 is SGHRS and CDR2 YFSETQ. The CDR3 is 12 residues long. V was cut by 3 bases and J by 6 bases, with 9 bases left in between. This CDR3 is CASSSAGDGYTF. In DNA form, the CDR3 reads TGCGCCAGCAGCTCAGCAGGGGATGGCTACACCTTC.

The chain uses TRBV19 and TRBJ1-2; D perhaps matches TRBD1 (6 bases). CDR3 length equals 13 residues. V was pared by 6 bases and J by 3 bases, with 11 bases between. Germline loops: CDR1 LNHDA, CDR2 SQIVND (reference sequence). In nucleotides, the CDR3 is TGTGCCAGTAGCCCTAGGACAGACTATGGCTACACCTTC. Translated, it gives CASSPRTDYGYTF.

The gene calls are TRBV4-1 and TRBJ2-3, with 8 bases that match TRBD2. V was pared by 6 bases and J by 2 bases, with 7 bases of the junction left unmatched. The germline CDR1 and CDR2 sequences are MGHRA and YSYEKL. The CDR3 has 15 amino acids. The CDR3 region has the DNA TGCGCCAGCAGATACCGGGGGGGCCCCACAGATACGCAGTATTTT. Protein sequence: CASRYRGGPTDTQYF.

V gene TRBV9 combines with J gene TRBJ2-2; D unresolved. The CDR3 loop spans 13 amino acids. Trimming removed 2 bases at V and 4 bases at J, with 6 bases between. Germline V CDR1 and CDR2: SGDLS, YYNGEE. The CDR3 loop is CASSVASTGELFF. The CDR3 DNA reads as TGTGCCAGCAGCGTTGCCTCCACCGGGGAGCTGTTTTTT.

This chain uses TRBV6-1 with TRBJ1-2; D unresolved. This CDR3 region has 15 residues. Trimming removed 1 base from V and 0 bases from J, with 9 bases in between. Germline V gene lookup returns CDR1 MNHNS and CDR2 SASEGT. The CDR3 is CASSEVSVPNYGYTF. The CDR3 DNA reads TGTGCCAGCAGTGAAGTGTCAGTTCCTAACTATGGCTACACCTTC.

The V gene is TRBV18, the J gene TRBJ2-3, with 10 nucleotides matching TRBD2. The CDR3 totals 15 residues. Germline V gene lookup returns CDR1 KGHSH and CDR2 LQKENI. The trim removed 9 bases at V and 2 bases at J, leaving 8 bases unmatched. The CDR3 DNA is TGTGCCAGTAAAGCTAGCGGGGGATTCACAGATACGCAGTATTTT. The encoded protein is CASKASGGFTDTQYF.

This clone appeared once. The rearrangement joins TRBV25-1 to TRBJ2-5, with D maybe TRBD1 (6 bases). V lost 0 bases and J 5 bases, leaving 13 bases between the germline ends. Germline CDR1 and CDR2: MGHDK and SYGVNS. This CDR3 is built from 15 residues. CDR3 residues: CASSEYSRGGETQYF. CDR3 sequence (DNA): TGTGCCAGCAGTGAATATTCCAGGGGTGGGGAGACCCAGTACTTC.

This chain joins TRBV4-1 and TRBJ2-3; D is perhaps TRBD1 (6 bases). Trimming stripped 5 bases from V and 7 bases from J, with 19 bases between. This CDR3 contains 15 residues. The V gene's germline CDR1 is MGHRA and CDR2 YSYEKL. The CDR3 is CASSSWTATLNTQYF. In nucleotides, the CDR3 is TGCGCCAGCAGCTCCTGGACAGCCACCTTAAATACGCAGTATTTT.

V and J are TRBV6-5 and TRBJ1-1; D gene ambiguous. CDR1 and CDR2 (germline): MNHEY, SVGAGI. The CDR3 has 13 amino acids. Trimming left V 2 bases short and J 0 bases short, with 4 bases between. Here the CDR3 DNA reads TGTGCCAGCAGTTACGACGTGAACACTGAAGCTTTCTTT. Protein product: CASSYDVNTEAFF.

This rearrangement joins TRBV28 to TRBJ2-1; no firm D call. The CDR3 is 15 amino acids. CDR1 is MDHEN and CDR2 is SYDVKM in the germline V gene. V gave up 6 bases and J gave up 5 bases, with 17 bases separating them. CDR3 bases: TGTGCCAGCAGCAACGTCCATGACGCTGACAATGAGCAGTTCTTC. This gives the protein CASSNVHDADNEQFF. The full variable domain, with the rest looked up from reference TRBV28 and TRBJ2-1, is DVKVTQSSRYLVKRTGEKVFLECVQDMDHENMFWYRQDPGLGLRLIYFSYDVKMKEKGDIPEGYSVSREKKERFSLILESASTNQTSMYLCASSNVHDADNEQFFGPGTRLTVL.

This clone was observed a single time. The V call is TRBV10-2, the J call TRBJ2-7; TRBD2 matches at 13 bases. Per the germline V gene, CDR1 is WSHSY and CDR2 is SAAADI. The ends lost 3 bases at V and 7 bases at J; junction bases unmatched: 12. This CDR3 region has 17 residues. CDR3 DNA sequence: TGCGCCAGCAGTGAAGGGTCGCGGACTAGCGGGAGATGGGAGCAGTACTTC. This sequence encodes CASSEGSRTSGRWEQYF.

V is TRBV2 and J is TRBJ1-4, with no clear D. The V gene's germline CDR1 is SNHLY and CDR2 FYNNEI. There are 10 residues in the CDR3. The germline V and J ends were trimmed by 7 bases and 10 bases, with 7 bases remaining between them. CDR3 in amino acids: CASNGGKLFF. For the CDR3, the DNA is TGTGCCAGCAACGGTGGAAAACTGTTTTTT.

This chain uses TRBV7-2 with TRBJ2-1; D might be TRBD2 (6 bases). Germline V gene lookup returns CDR1 SGHTA and CDR2 FQGNSA. The V end was cut by 5 bases, the J end by 4 bases, with 15 bases between. This CDR3 has 15 residues. Here the CDR3 reads CASSQGSGPYNEQFF. The CDR3 DNA reads as TGTGCCAGCAGCCAAGGTAGCGGACCGTACAATGAGCAGTTCTTC.